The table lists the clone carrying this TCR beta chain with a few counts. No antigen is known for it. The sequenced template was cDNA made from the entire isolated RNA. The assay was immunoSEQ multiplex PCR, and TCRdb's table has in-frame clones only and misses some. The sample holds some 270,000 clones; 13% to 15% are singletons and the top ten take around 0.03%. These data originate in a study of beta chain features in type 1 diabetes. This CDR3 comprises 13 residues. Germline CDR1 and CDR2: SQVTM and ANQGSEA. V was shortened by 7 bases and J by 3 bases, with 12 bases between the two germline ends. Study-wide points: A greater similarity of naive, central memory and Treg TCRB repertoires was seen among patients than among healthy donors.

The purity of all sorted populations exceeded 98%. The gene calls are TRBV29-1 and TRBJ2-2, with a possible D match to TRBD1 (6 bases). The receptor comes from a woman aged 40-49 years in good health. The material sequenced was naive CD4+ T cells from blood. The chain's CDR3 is CSAGQLDTGELFF. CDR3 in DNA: TGCAGCGCCGGACAGTTAGACACCGGGGAGCTGTTTTTT.